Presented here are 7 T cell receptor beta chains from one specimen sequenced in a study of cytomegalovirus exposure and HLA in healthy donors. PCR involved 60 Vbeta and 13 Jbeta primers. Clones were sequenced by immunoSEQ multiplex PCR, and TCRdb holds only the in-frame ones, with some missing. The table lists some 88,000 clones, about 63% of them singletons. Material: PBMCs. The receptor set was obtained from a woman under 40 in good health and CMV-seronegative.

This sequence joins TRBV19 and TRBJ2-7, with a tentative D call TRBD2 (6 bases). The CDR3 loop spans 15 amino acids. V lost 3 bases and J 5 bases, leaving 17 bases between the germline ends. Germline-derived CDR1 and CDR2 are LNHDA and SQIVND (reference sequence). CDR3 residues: CASSMQGGVQDEQYF. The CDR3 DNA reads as TGTGCCAGTAGTATGCAGGGCGGGGTGCAAGACGAGCAGTACTTC.

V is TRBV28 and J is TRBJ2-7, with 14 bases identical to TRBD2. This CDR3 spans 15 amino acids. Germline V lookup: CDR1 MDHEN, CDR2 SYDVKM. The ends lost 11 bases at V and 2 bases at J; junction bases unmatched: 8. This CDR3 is CAGGTSGSPPYEQYF. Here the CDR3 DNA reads TGTGCCGGGGGGACTAGCGGGAGTCCGCCCTACGAGCAGTACTTC.

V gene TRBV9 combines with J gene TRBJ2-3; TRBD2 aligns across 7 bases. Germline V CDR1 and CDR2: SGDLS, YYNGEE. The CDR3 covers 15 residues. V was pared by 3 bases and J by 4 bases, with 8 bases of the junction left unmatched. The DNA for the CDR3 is TGTGCCAGCAGCGATCAGGGCCGGGGGGCAGATACGCAGTATTTT. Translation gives CASSDQGRGADTQYF.

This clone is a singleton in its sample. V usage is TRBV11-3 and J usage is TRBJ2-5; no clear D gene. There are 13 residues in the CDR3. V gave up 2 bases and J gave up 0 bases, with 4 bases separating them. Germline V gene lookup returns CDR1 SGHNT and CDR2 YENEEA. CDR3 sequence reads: CASSLNYQETQYF. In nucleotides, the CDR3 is TGTGCCAGCAGCTTAAACTACCAAGAGACCCAGTACTTC.

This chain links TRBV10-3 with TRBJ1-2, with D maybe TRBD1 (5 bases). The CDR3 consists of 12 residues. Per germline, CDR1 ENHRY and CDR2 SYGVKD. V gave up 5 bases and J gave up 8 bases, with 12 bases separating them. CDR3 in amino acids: CAISRQSLGYTF. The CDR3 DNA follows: TGTGCCATCAGTCGACAGTCTCTGGGCTACACCTTC.

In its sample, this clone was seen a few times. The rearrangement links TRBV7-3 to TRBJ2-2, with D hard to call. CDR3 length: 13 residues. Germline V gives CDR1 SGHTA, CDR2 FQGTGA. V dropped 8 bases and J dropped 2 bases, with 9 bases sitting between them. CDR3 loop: CASSSPNTGELFF. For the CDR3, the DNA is TGTGCCAGCTCCTCTCCCAACACCGGGGAGCTGTTTTTT.

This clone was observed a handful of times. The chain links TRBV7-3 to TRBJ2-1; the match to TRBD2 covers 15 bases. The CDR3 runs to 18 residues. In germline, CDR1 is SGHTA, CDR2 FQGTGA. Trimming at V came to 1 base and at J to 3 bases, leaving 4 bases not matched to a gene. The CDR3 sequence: CASSLRGLAGGNYNEQFF. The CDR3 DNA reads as TGTGCCAGCAGCTTAAGGGGACTAGCGGGAGGTAACTACAATGAGCAGTTCTTC. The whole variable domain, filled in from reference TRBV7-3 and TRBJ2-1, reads GAGVSQTPSNKVTEKGKYVELRCDPISGHTALYWYRQSLGQGPEFLIYFQGTGAADDSGLPNDRFFAVRPEGSVSTLKIQRTERGDSAVYLCASSLRGLAGGNYNEQFFGPGTRLTVL.